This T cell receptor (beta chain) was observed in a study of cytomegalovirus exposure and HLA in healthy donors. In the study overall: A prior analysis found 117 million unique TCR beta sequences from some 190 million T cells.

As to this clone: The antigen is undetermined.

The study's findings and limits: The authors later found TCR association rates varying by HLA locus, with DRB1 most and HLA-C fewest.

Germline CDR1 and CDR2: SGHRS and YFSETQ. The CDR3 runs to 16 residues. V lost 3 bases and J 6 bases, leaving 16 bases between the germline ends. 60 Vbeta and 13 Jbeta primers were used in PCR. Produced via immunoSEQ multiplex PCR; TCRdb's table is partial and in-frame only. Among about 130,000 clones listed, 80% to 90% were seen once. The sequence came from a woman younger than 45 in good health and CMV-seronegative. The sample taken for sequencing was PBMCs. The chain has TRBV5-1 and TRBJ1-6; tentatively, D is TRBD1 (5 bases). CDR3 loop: CASSSQGRISNSPLHF. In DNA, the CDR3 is TGCGCCAGCAGCTCCCAGGGTCGGATCTCTAATTCACCCCTCCACTTT.